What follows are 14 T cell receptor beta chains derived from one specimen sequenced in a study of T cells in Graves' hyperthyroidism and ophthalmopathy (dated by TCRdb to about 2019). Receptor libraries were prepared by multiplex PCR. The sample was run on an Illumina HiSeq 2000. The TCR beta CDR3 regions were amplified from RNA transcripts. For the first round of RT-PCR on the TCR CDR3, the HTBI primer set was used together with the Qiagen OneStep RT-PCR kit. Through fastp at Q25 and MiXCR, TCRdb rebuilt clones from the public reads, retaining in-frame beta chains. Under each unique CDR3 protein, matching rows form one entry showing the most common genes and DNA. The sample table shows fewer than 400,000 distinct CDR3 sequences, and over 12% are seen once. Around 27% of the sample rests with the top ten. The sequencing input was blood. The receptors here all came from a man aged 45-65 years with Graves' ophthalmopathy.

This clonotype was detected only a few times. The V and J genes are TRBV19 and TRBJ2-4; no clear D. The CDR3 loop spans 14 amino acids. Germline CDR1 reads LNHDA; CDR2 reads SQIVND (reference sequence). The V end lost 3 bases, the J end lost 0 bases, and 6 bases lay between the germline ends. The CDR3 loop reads CASSIASAKNIQYF. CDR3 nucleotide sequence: TGTGCCAGTAGTATTGCTTCAGCCAAAAACATTCAGTACTTC.

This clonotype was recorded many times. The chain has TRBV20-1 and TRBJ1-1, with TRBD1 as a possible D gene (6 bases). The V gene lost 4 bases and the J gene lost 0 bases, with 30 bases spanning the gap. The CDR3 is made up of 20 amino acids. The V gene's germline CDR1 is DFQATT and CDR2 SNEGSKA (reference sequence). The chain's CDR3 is CSAKTGKPKEPREMNTEAFF. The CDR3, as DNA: TGCAGTGCTAAAACAGGGAAGCCGAAAGAGCCCCGAGAAATGAACACTGAAGCTTTCTTT.

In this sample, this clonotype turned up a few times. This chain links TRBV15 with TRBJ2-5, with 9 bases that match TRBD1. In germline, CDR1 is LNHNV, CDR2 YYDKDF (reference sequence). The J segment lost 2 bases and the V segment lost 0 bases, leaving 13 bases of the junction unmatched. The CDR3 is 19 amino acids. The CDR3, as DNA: TGTGCCACCAGCAGAGATCTCGGGACAGGGACCGAATCACAAGAGACCCAGTACTTC. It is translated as CATSRDLGTGTESQETQYF.

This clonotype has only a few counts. CDR3 sequence (DNA): TGCGCCAGCAGCTTACAGGGAAGAAGCACAGATACGCAGTATTTT. It codes for CASSLQGRSTDTQYF. J is TRBJ2-3 and V is TRBV5-1, with D perhaps matching TRBD1 (6 bases). CDR3 length: 15 residues. V was shortened by 2 bases and J by 0 bases, with 10 bases between the two germline ends. CDR1 is SGHRS, CDR2 YFSETQ, per germline.

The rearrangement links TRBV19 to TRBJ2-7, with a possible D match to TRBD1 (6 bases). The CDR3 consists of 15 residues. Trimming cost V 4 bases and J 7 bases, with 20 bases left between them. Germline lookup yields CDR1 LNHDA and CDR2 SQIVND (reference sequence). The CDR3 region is CASSTGQWTYVEQYF. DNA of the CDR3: TGTGCCAGTAGTACCGGACAGTGGACCTACGTAGAGCAGTACTTC. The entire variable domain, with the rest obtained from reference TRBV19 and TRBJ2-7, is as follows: DGGITQSPKYLFRKEGQNVTLSCEQNLNHDAMYWYRQDPGQGLRLIYYSQIVNDFQKGDIAEGYSVSREKKESFPLTVTSAQKNPTAFYLCASSTGQWTYVEQYFGPGTRLTVT.

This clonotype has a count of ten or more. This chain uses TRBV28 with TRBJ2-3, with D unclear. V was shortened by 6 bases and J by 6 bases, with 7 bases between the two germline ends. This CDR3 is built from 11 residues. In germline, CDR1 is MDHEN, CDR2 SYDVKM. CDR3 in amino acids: CASSSRDTQYF. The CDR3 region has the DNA TGTGCCAGCAGCTCGAGGGATACGCAGTATTTT.

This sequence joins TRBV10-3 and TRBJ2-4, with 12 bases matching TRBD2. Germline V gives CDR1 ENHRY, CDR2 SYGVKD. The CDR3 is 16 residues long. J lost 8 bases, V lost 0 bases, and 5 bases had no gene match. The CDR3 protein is CAISESLAGGVDIQYF. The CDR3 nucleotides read TGTGCCATCAGTGAGTCACTAGCGGGAGGCGTGGACATTCAGTACTTC.

In DNA form, the CDR3 reads TGCGCCAGCAGCCAAACATGGGGGGGCCATGAGCAGTTCTTC. Amino acid sequence: CASSQTWGGHEQFF. The chain carries TRBV4-1 and TRBJ2-1, with a weak D call TRBD2 (7 bases). CDR3 length equals 14 residues. Trimming left V 2 bases short and J 8 bases short, with 13 bases between. Per germline, CDR1 MGHRA and CDR2 YSYEKL.

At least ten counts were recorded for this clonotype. As DNA, the CDR3 is TGTGCCAGCAGCCAGGCCGGGACAGGACCCTACGAGCAGTACTTC. Residues: CASSQAGTGPYEQYF. The J gene is TRBJ2-7, the V gene TRBV3-1; TRBD1 aligns across 8 bases. The CDR3 covers 15 residues. With 3 bases clipped from V and 2 bases from J, the junction kept 6 bases outside the gene matches. CDR1 and CDR2 from the germline V gene are LGHDT and YNNKEL (reference sequence).

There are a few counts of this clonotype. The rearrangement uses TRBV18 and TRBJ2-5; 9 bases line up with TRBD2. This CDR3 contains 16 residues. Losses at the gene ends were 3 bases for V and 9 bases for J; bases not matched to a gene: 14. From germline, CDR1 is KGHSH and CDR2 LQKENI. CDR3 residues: CASSPASGIQERAQYF. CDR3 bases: TGTGCCAGCTCACCGGCTAGCGGGATTCAAGAGAGGGCCCAGTACTTC.

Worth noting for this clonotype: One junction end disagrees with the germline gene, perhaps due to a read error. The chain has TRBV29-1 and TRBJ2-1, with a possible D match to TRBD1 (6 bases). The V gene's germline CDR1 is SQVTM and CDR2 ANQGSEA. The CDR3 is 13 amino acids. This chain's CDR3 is CSVEGHRADEQFF. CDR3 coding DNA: TGCAGCGTCGAAGGGCACAGGGCGGATGAGCAGTTCTTC.

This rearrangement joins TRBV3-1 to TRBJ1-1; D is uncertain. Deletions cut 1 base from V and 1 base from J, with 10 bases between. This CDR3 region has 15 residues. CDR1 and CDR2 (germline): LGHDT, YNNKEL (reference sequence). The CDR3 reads CASSQGHGTNTEAFF. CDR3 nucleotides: TGTGCCAGCAGCCAAGGGCACGGAACGAACACTGAAGCTTTCTTT.

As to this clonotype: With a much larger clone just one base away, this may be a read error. CDR3 region: CVSEGWETQYF. DNA for the CDR3: TGTGTCAGCGAGGGGTGGGAGACCCAGTACTTC. The gene calls are TRBV2 and TRBJ2-5; the D gene could be TRBD1 or TRBD2 (5 bases each). Germline lookup yields CDR1 SNHLY and CDR2 FYNNEI. The CDR3 covers 11 residues.

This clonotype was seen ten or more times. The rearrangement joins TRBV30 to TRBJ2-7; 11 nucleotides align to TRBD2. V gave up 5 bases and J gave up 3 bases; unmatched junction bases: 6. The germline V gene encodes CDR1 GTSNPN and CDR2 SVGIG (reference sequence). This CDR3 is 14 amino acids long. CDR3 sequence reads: CAWVLAGGYYEQYF. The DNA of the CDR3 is TGTGCCTGGGTGCTAGCGGGAGGATACTACGAGCAGTACTTC. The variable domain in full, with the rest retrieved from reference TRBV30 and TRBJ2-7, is SQTIHQWPATLVQPVGSPLSLECTVEGTSNPNLYWYRQAAGRGLQLLFYSVGIGQISSEVPQNLSASRPQDRQFILSSKKLLLSDSGFYLCAWVLAGGYYEQYFGPGTRLTVT.